The 13 T cell receptor beta chains given below trace back to one sample, sequenced in a study of T cell responses to AZD1222 COVID-19 vaccine. The protocol was immunoSEQ multiplex PCR, while the TCRdb copy is restricted to in-frame clones and leaves out a portion. The data contain approximately 140,000 clones, roughly 88% of them singletons. The sequencing here drew on peripheral blood, taken on day 0 of AZD1222 vaccination. The receptors here all came from an adult in good health.

The rearrangement links TRBV28 to TRBJ1-6; tentative D call: TRBD1 (5 bases). Per the germline V gene, CDR1 is MDHEN and CDR2 is SYDVKM. The CDR3 consists of 15 residues. Trimming took off 6 bases at V and 6 bases at J, with 15 bases between the two ends. The CDR3 loop is CASSRDLRGNSPLHF. CDR3 coding DNA: TGTGCCAGCAGCCGGGACTTACGAGGTAATTCACCCCTCCACTTT.

In DNA, the CDR3 is TGTGCCAGCAGCCCCCTACTAGCCGCGGTGTTCGGGGTGACCCAGTACTTC. Its translation: CASSPLLAAVFGVTQYF. The V gene is TRBV14, the J gene TRBJ2-5, with D tentatively TRBD2 (6 bases). Germline CDR1 and CDR2: SGHDN and FVKESK. The germline V and J ends were trimmed by 4 bases and 7 bases, with 25 bases remaining between them. The CDR3 totals 17 residues.

The V and J genes are TRBV6-5 and TRBJ1-1; possible D gene TRBD1, 6 bases. The CDR3 runs 14 residues. Looked up from germline, CDR1 is MNHEY and CDR2 is SVGAGI. V lost 3 bases to trimming and J lost 4 bases, with 12 bases between them. The DNA of the CDR3 is TGTGCCAGCAGTTATACGGGGGCGGGCACTGAAGCTTTCTTT. It encodes CASSYTGAGTEAFF.

The chain links TRBV7-2 to TRBJ1-1; tentatively, D is TRBD1 (5 bases). V was shortened by 6 bases and J by 4 bases, with 12 bases between the two germline ends. The CDR3 totals 13 residues. CDR1 SGHTA and CDR2 FQGNSA come from the germline V gene. In nucleotides, the CDR3 is TGTGCCAGCAGGTTGGGTAGGGGCACTGAAGCTTTCTTT. This encodes CASRLGRGTEAFF.

The table lists this clone with a few counts. The rearrangement links TRBV2 to TRBJ1-2; TRBD1 matches at 8 bases. The V gene's germline CDR1 is SNHLY and CDR2 FYNNEI. V was pared by 9 bases and J by 4 bases, with 1 base of the junction left unmatched. CDR3 length: 11 amino acids. This CDR3 is CASTGGYGYTF. In DNA form, the CDR3 reads TGTGCCAGTACAGGGGGCTATGGCTACACCTTC.

The chain has TRBV4-1 and TRBJ2-2; no definite D call. The CDR3 loop spans 15 amino acids. CDR1 is MGHRA, CDR2 YSYEKL, per germline. Between the trimmed V and J ends, which lost 6 bases and 4 bases, there was a span of 15 bases. The CDR3 DNA sequence: TGCGCCAGCAGGCGAACGAGAGGCACCACCGGGGAGCTGTTTTTT. Encoded protein: CASRRTRGTTGELFF.

The chain has TRBV6-5 and TRBJ2-3; weak D call: TRBD2 (5 bases). In germline, CDR1 is MNHEY, CDR2 SVGAGI. V was trimmed by 3 bases and J by 2 bases, leaving 12 bases between them. The CDR3 length is 15 residues. The chain's CDR3 is CASSYTSEVTDTQYF. The CDR3 region has the DNA TGTGCCAGCAGTTATACTAGTGAAGTCACAGATACGCAGTATTTT.

The genes are TRBV7-2 and TRBJ1-5; 8 bases fit TRBD1. J gave up 5 bases and V 5 bases, and 8 bases lay outside the gene matches. CDR1 is SGHTA and CDR2 is FQGNSA in the germline V gene. This CDR3 comprises 15 residues. CDR3 amino acids: CASSQLGQGDQPQHF. The CDR3 nucleotides read TGTGCCAGCAGCCAACTCGGACAGGGCGATCAGCCCCAGCATTTT.

V usage is TRBV7-7 and J usage is TRBJ2-3; D may be TRBD1 (6 bases). Deletions cut 5 bases from V and 3 bases from J, with 9 bases between. CDR1 is SSHAT, CDR2 FNYEAQ, per germline (reference sequence). This CDR3 is 13 amino acids long. The CDR3 region has the DNA TGTGCCAGCAGCACCGGACAGACAGATACGCAGTATTTT. Translation gives CASSTGQTDTQYF.

The CDR3 loop reads CASSFRQGDTEAFF. DNA for the CDR3: TGTGCCAGCAGTTTTCGACAGGGGGACACTGAAGCTTTCTTT. The chain recombines TRBV27 with TRBJ1-1; 9 bases map to TRBD1. V trimming: 3 bases; J trimming: 3 bases; junction bases outside the gene matches: 2. The germline V gene encodes CDR1 MNHEY and CDR2 SMNVEV (reference sequence). CDR3 length equals 14 residues.

The chain couples TRBV28 to TRBJ1-4, with TRBD1 matching over 10 bases. With 4 bases clipped from V and 4 bases from J, the junction kept 6 bases outside the gene matches. CDR3 length: 16 amino acids. Germline loops: CDR1 MDHEN, CDR2 SYDVKM. DNA for the CDR3: TGTGCCAGCAGTTCGCCAGGACAGGGGGATAATGAAAAACTGTTTTTT. Protein product: CASSSPGQGDNEKLFF.

This clone was detected once. The chain carries TRBV28 and TRBJ1-1; a possible D gene is TRBD1 (5 bases). The V and J ends lost 3 bases and 2 bases respectively, with 10 bases between them. Germline lookup yields CDR1 MDHEN and CDR2 SYDVKM. The length of the CDR3 is 14 residues. In DNA, the CDR3 is TGTGCCAGCAGTTTGGCAGGGAAAAACACTGAAGCTTTCTTT. This gives the protein CASSLAGKNTEAFF. Variable domain in full (rest from reference TRBV28 and TRBJ1-1): DVKVTQSSRYLVKRTGEKVFLECVQDMDHENMFWYRQDPGLGLRLIYFSYDVKMKEKGDIPEGYSVSREKKERFSLILESASTNQTSMYLCASSLAGKNTEAFFGQGTRLTVV.

This clone occurred once. The chain joins TRBV9 to TRBJ2-2; a weak D match, TRBD2 (6 bases). Trimming removed 1 base from V and 0 bases from J, with 16 bases in between. The CDR3 is made up of 18 amino acids. Germline CDR1 and CDR2: SGDLS and YYNGEE. The CDR3 bases are TGTGCCAGCAGCGTACGGGATCTGGAGGGGACGAACACCGGGGAGCTGTTTTTT. Translated: CASSVRDLEGTNTGELFF.